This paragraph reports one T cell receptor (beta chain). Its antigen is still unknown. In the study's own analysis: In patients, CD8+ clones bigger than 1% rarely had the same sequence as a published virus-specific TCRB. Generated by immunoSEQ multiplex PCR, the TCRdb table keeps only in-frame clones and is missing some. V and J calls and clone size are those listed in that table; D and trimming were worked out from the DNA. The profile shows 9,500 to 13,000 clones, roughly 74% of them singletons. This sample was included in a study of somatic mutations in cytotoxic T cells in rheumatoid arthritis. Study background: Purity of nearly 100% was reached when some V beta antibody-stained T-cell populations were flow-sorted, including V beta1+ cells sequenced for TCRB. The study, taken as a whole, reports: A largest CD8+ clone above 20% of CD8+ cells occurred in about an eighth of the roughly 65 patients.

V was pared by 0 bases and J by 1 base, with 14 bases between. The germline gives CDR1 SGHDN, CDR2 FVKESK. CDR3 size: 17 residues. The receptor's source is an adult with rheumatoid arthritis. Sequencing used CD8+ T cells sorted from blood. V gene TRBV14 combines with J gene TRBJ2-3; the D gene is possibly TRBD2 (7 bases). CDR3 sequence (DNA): TGTGCCAGCAGCCAAGAAGGAGGGGGGGGAGGCACAGATACGCAGTATTTT. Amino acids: CASSQEGGGGGTDTQYF. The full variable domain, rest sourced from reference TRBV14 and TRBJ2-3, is EAGVTQFPSHSVIEKGQTVTLRCDPISGHDNLYWYRRVMGKEIKFLLHFVKESKQDESGMPNNRFLAERTGGTYSTLKVQPAELEDSGVYFCASSQEGGGGGTDTQYFGPGTRLTVL.